This entry describes one TCR beta chain. What it binds is unknown. CDR3 length: 13 residues. Germline CDR1 is SQVTM and CDR2 is ANQGSEA. Trimming took 6 bases from V and 10 from J, leaving 22 bases between them. The entry originates in a study of T cell responses to AZD1222 COVID-19 vaccine. General study findings and limits: Reportedly, nearly half the spike-specific TCRs target unmutated variant regions. Baseline seropositivity characterized only a handful of AZD1222 recipients. Researchers report vaccine-associated CD4 TCRs spanning spike, with dominance at 160-218 and 743-854.

Measured with immunoSEQ multiplex PCR; TCRdb has only the in-frame clones, and not every one. The table has 150,000 to 200,000 clones, roughly 94% seen once; the top ten hold 1.5% to 2%. The origin of this receptor is an adult who received the AZD1222 COVID-19 vaccine. J is TRBJ2-7 and V is TRBV29-1; D assignment may be TRBD1 or TRBD2 (5 bases each). The sequencing used peripheral blood, collected 28 days after the second AZD1222 dose. CDR3 protein: CSVRGPRFPGQYF. The CDR3 DNA is TGCAGCGTGAGGGGACCCCGTTTCCCTGGACAGTACTTC.